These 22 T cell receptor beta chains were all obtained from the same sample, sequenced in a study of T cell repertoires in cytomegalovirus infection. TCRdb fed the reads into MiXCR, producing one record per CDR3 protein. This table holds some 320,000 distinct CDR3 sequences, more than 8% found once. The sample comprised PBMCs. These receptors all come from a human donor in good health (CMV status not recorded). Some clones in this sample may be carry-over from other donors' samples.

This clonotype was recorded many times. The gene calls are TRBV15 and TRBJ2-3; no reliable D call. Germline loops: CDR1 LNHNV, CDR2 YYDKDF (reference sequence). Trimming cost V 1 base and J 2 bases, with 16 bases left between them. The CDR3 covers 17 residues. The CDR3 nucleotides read TGTGCCACCAGCAGAGGTCTATTGGAGTATTCCACAGATACGCAGTATTTT. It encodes CATSRGLLEYSTDTQYF. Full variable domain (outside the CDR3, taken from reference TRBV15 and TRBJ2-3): DAMVIQNPRYQVTQFGKPVTLSCSQTLNHNVMYWYQQKSSQAPKLLFHYYDKDFNNEADTPDNFQSRRPNTSFCFLDIRSPGLGDTAMYLCATSRGLLEYSTDTQYFGPGTRLTVL.

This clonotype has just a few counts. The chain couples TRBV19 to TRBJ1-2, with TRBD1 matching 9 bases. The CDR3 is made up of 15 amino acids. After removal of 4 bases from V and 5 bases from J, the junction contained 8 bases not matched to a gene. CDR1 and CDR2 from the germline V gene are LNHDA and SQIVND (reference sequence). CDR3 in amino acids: CASSTPGTGMYGYTF. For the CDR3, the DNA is TGTGCCAGTAGTACTCCTGGGACAGGGATGTATGGCTACACCTTC.

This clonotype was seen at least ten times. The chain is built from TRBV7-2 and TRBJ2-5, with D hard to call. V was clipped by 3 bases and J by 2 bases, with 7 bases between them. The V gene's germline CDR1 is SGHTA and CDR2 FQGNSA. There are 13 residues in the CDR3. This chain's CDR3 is CASSFSGQETQYF. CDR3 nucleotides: TGTGCCAGCAGCTTTTCCGGGCAAGAGACCCAGTACTTC.

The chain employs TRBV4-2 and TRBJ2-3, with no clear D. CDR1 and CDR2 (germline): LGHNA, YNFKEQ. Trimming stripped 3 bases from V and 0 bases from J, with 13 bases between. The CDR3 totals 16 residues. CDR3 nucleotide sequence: TGTGCCAGCAGCCAGCACCACCGACCTAGCACAGATACGCAGTATTTT. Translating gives CASSQHHRPSTDTQYF.

The CDR3 spells CASSWGGAGVNEQFF. CDR3 coding DNA: TGTGCCAGCAGCTGGGGGGGGGCTGGGGTGAATGAGCAGTTCTTC. V usage is TRBV7-2 and J usage is TRBJ2-1; tentative D call: TRBD2 (7 bases). V lost 4 bases, J lost 7 bases, and 17 bases lay in between. CDR1 SGHTA and CDR2 FQGNSA come from the germline V gene. The CDR3 is 15 residues long.

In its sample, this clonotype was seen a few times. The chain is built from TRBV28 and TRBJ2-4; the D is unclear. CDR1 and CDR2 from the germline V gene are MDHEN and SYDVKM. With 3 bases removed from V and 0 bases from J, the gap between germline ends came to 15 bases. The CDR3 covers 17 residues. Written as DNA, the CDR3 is TGTGCCAGCAGTTTGAAGGTTGACCCTTTAGCCAAAAACATTCAGTACTTC. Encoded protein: CASSLKVDPLAKNIQYF.

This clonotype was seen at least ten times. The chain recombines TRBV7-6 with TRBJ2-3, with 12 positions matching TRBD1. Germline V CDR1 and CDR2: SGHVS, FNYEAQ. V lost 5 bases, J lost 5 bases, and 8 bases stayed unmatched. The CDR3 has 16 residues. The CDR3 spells CASSLRDRGPIDTQYF. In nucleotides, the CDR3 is TGTGCCAGCAGCCTCCGGGACAGGGGGCCGATAGATACGCAGTATTTT.

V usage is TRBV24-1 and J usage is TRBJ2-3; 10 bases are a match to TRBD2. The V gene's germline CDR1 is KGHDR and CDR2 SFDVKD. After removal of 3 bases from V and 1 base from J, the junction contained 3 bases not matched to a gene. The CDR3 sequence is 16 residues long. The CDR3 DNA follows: TGTGCCACCAGTGATACGGGGACTAGCGGCACAGATACGCAGTATTTT. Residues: CATSDTGTSGTDTQYF.

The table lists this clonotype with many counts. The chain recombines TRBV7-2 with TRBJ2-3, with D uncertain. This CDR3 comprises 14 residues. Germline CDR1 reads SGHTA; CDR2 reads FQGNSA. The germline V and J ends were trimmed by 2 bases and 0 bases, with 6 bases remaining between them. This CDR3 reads CASSLSSSTDTQYF. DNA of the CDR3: TGTGCCAGCAGCTTATCATCTAGCACAGATACGCAGTATTTT.

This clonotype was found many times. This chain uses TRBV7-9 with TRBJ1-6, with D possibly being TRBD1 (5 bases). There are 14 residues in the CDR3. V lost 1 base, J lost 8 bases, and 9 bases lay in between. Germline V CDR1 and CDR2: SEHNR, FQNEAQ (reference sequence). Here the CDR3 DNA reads TGTGCCAGCAGCTTAGGGGGCTGGGATTCACCCCTCCACTTT. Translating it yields CASSLGGWDSPLHF.

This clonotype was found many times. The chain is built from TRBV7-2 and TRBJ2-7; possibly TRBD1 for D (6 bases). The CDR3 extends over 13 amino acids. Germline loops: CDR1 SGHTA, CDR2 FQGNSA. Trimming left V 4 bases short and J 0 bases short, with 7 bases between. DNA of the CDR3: TGTGCCAGCAGCTGGGACACCTCCTACGAGCAGTACTTC. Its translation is CASSWDTSYEQYF.

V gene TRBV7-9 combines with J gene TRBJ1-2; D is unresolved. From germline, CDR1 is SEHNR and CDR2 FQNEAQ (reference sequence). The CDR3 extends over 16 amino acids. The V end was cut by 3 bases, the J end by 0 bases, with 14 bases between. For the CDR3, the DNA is TGTGCCAGCAGCTTTTCACTGACGGGGACTAACTATGGCTACACCTTC. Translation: CASSFSLTGTNYGYTF.

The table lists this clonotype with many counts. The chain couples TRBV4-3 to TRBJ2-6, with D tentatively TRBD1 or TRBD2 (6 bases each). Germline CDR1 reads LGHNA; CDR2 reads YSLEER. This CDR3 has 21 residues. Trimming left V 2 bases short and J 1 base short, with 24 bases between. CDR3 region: CASSQPPSRGRGLSGANVLTF. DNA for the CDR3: TGCGCCAGCAGCCAACCCCCCTCTAGGGGCAGGGGACTTTCTGGGGCCAACGTCCTGACTTTC.

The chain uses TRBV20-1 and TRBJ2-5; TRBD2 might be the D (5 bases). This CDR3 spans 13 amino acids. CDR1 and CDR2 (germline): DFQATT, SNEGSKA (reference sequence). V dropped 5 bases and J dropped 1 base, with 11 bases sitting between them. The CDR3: CSAGERPQETQYF. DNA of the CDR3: TGCAGTGCTGGTGAGCGGCCCCAAGAGACCCAGTACTTC.

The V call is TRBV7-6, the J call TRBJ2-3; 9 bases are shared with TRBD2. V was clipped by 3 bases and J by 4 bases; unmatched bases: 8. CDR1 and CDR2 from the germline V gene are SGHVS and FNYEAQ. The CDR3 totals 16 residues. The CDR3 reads CASSFGSGRSADTQYF. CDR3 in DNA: TGTGCCAGCAGCTTCGGTAGCGGGAGATCCGCAGATACGCAGTATTTT. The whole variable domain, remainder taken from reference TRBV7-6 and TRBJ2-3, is GAGVSQSPRYKVTKRGQDVALRCDPISGHVSLYWYRQALGQGPEFLTYFNYEAQQDKSGLPNDRFSAERPEGSISTLTIQRTEQRDSAMYRCASSFGSGRSADTQYFGPGTRLTVL.

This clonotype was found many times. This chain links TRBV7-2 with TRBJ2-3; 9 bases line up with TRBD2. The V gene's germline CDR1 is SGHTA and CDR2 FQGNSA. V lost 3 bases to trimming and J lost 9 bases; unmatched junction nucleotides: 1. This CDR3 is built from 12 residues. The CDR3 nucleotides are TGTGCCAGCAGCTTCGGACTAGCGACGCAGTATTTT. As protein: CASSFGLATQYF.

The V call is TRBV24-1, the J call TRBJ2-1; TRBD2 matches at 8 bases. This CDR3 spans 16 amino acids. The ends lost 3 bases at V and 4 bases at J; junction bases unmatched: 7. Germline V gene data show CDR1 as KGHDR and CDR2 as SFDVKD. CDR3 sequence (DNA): TGTGCCACCAGTGATAAACCGGGACTAGAATACAATGAGCAGTTCTTC. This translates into CATSDKPGLEYNEQFF.

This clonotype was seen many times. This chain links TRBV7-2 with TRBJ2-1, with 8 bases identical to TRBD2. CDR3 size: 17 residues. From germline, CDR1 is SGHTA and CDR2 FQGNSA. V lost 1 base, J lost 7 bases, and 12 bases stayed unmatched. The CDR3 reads CASSLGNGRGGQNEQFF. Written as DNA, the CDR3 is TGTGCCAGCAGCTTAGGGAATGGACGGGGGGGCCAAAATGAGCAGTTCTTC.

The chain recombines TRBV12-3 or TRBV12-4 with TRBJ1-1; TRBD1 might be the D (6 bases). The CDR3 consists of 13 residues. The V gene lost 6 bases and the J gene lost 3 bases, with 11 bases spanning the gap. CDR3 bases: TGTGCCAGCAGGAGAACAGGGTACACTGAAGCTTTCTTT. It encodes CASRRTGYTEAFF.

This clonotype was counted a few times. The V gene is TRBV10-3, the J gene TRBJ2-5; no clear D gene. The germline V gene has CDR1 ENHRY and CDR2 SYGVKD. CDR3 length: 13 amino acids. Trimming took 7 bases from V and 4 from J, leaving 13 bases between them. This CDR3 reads CAIMARLGETQYF. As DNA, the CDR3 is TGTGCCATCATGGCTAGGTTGGGAGAGACCCAGTACTTC.

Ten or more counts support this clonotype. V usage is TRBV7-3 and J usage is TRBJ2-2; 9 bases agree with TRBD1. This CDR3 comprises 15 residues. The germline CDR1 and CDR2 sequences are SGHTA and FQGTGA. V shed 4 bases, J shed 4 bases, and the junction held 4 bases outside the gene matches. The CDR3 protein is CASSWDRAGTGELFF. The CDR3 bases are TGTGCCAGCAGCTGGGACAGGGCCGGCACCGGGGAGCTGTTTTTT.

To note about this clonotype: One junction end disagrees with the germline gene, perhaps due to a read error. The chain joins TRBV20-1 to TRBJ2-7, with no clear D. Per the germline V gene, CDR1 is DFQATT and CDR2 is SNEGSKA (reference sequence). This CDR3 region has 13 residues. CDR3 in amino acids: CSARDKEAAYRGF. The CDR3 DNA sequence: TGCAGTGCTAGAGACAAGGAAGCCGCCTACAGAGGCTTC.